These 7 T cell receptor beta chains originate from one sample sequenced in a study of T cells in women clearing cervical HPV infection. The method was immunoSEQ multiplex PCR; TCRdb's version includes in-frame clones alone and lacks a portion of them. Here the sample table reports about 33,000 clones. The sequencing input was blood buffy coat. Receptors were obtained from a woman aged 18 to 75 with a cervical HPV16 infection that either progressed to CIN3+ or cleared (not recorded which).

About this clone itself: Sequencing ends 3 residues short of the CDR3 end; the germline J gene provides the rest. The chain couples TRBV12-3 or TRBV12-4 to TRBJ1-1; weak D call: TRBD1 (6 bases). This CDR3 is 14 amino acids long. The germline V and J ends were trimmed by 3 bases and 0 bases, with 8 bases remaining between them. The covered CDR3 bases are TGTGCCAGCAGTTTGGACAGAATGAACACTGAA. Protein product: CASSLDRMNTE. The complete CDR3 sequence is CASSLDRMNTEAFF.

As for this clone: Coverage ceases 3 residues before the CDR3 finishes, and the germline J gene fills in the end. The rearrangement links TRBV7-2 to TRBJ2-3; 8 bases agree with TRBD2. V was pared by 5 bases and J by 8 bases, with 12 bases of the junction left unmatched. Germline assignment: CDR1 SGHTA and CDR2 FQGNSA. The CDR3 is 15 amino acids. CDR3 region: CASSPGTRAGSTQYF. The part of the CDR3 DNA that was read is TGTGCCAGCAGCCCCGGGACTAGAGCGGGCAGTACG.

As to this clone: The CDR3 end lies 3 residues beyond the end of the read and is filled in from the germline J gene. This chain connects TRBV19 to TRBJ2-3; 7 nucleotides agree with TRBD1. This CDR3 comprises 14 residues. Germline V gene data show CDR1 as LNHDA and CDR2 as SQIVND (reference sequence). V dropped 5 bases and J dropped 4; count of bases not matched to a gene: 6. The CDR3 bases that were read are TGTGCCAGTAGTTTTACAGGGGTCCCAGATACG. Protein: CASSFTGVPDT. The CDR3 reads in full as CASSFTGVPDTQYF. Looking up the rest from reference TRBV19 and TRBJ2-3 gives the full variable domain: DGGITQSPKYLFRKEGQNVTLSCEQNLNHDAMYWYRQDPGQGLRLIYYSQIVNDFQKGDIAEGYSVSREKKESFPLTVTSAQKNPTAFYLCASSFTGVPDTQYFGPGTRLTVL.

Worth noting for this clone: The read ends 3 residues shy of where the CDR3 ends; the end is completed using the germline J gene. The chain combines TRBV25-1 with TRBJ2-1, with 9 bases aligning to TRBD1. Germline CDR1 reads MGHDK; CDR2 reads SYGVNS. Trimming took 3 bases from V and 7 from J; bases not matched to a gene: 7. There are 15 residues in the CDR3. CDR3 region: CASSDPGQGGNEQFF. The CDR3 DNA, read in part, is TGTGCCAGCAGTGATCCGGGACAGGGAGGGAATGAG. The variable domain in full, completed from reference TRBV25-1 and TRBJ2-1, reads EADIYQTPRYLVIGTGKKITLECSQTMGHDKMYWYQQDPGMELHLIHYSYGVNSTEKGDLSSESTVSRIRTEHFPLTLESARPSHTSQYLCASSDPGQGGNEQFFGPGTRLTVL.

CDR3 region: CASSLGGVNEQYF. CDR3 bases read: TGTGCCAGCAGTTTAGGGGGGGTCAACGAG. V usage is TRBV12-3 or TRBV12-4 and J usage is TRBJ2-7; possibly TRBD2 for D (6 bases). The read ends 3 residues before the CDR3 terminus; that terminus is restored from the germline J gene. The CDR3 has 13 amino acids. With 1 base removed from V and 5 bases from J, the gap between germline ends came to 9 bases.

This CDR3 is CASSQGQRGAAKNIQYF. The part of the CDR3 DNA that was read is TGTGCCAGCAGCCAAGGTCAGCGGGGGGCTGCCAAAAACATT. The J gene is TRBJ2-4, the V gene TRBV14; 9 bases align to TRBD2. From the germline J gene comes the end of the CDR3, since the read stops 3 residues before it. Germline CDR1 reads SGHDN; CDR2 reads FVKESK. The CDR3 spans 17 residues. The J segment lost 1 base and the V segment lost 1 base, leaving 5 bases of the junction unmatched.

About this clone itself: The CDR3 end lies 3 residues beyond the end of the read and is filled in from the germline J gene. The chain is built from TRBV5-5 and TRBJ1-1, with TRBD1 matching 7 bases. The CDR3 loop spans 13 amino acids. CDR1 SGHKS and CDR2 YYEKEE come from the germline V gene (reference sequence). The V and J ends lost 5 bases and 4 bases, in that order; junction bases with no gene match: 5. The part of the CDR3 DNA that was read is TGTGCCAGCAGTATATGGGACAGCACTGAA. It encodes CASSIWDSTE. The full CDR3 is CASSIWDSTEAFF.